The 30 T cell receptor beta chains below come from one sample, sequenced in a study of T cell responses to AZD1222 COVID-19 vaccine. The data were produced by immunoSEQ multiplex PCR, yet TCRdb's version contains in-frame clones alone and is incomplete. The table records about 110,000 clones, roughly 87% of them present only once. The material was peripheral blood, obtained on day 0 of AZD1222 vaccination. The receptors were sampled from an adult in good health.

V gene TRBV3-1 (or the pseudogene TRBV3-2) combines with J gene TRBJ2-2; D gene unclear. The V and J ends lost 4 bases and 5 bases respectively, with 2 bases between them. This CDR3 spans 11 amino acids. Germline loops: CDR1 LGHDT, CDR2 YNNKEL (reference sequence). CDR3 in amino acids: CASSRTGELFF. The CDR3 nucleotides are TGTGCCAGCAGCCGAACCGGGGAGCTGTTTTTT.

This chain connects TRBV10-2 to TRBJ2-1, with unresolved D. The CDR3 has 13 residues. The germline V and J ends were trimmed by 2 bases and 8 bases, with 10 bases remaining between them. Germline V lookup: CDR1 WSHSY, CDR2 SAAADI. As DNA, the CDR3 is TGCGCCAGCAGTGAGGTTTTGGGTCATGAGCAGTTCTTC. It codes for CASSEVLGHEQFF.

This clone was counted once. The chain combines TRBV3-1 (or the pseudogene TRBV3-2) with TRBJ2-1; 7 bases align to TRBD2. The CDR3 covers 16 residues. Germline-derived CDR1 and CDR2 are LGHDT and YNNKEL (reference sequence). V lost 4 bases, J lost 7 bases, and 13 bases stayed unmatched. CDR3 in DNA: TGTGCCAGCAGCCCCCGATGGGGGGGACTTAGGAATGAGCAGTTCTTC. Protein sequence: CASSPRWGGLRNEQFF.

This clone showed up just once. This rearrangement joins TRBV3-1 (or the pseudogene TRBV3-2) to TRBJ2-7; possibly TRBD2 for D (5 bases). The V gene's germline CDR1 is LGHDT and CDR2 YNNKEL (reference sequence). The V end was cut by 2 bases, the J end by 4 bases, with 15 bases between. The CDR3 loop spans 15 amino acids. CDR3 sequence: CASSQSLSGEYEQYF. As DNA, the CDR3 is TGTGCCAGCAGCCAATCTCTAAGTGGGGAGTACGAGCAGTACTTC.

The chain has TRBV10-3 and TRBJ2-1; TRBD1 or TRBD2 may be the D gene (5 bases each). V was trimmed by 0 bases and J by 12 bases, leaving 12 bases between them. The germline gives CDR1 ENHRY, CDR2 SYGVKD. This CDR3 contains 13 residues. The CDR3 spells CAISESVGDRQFF. For the CDR3, the DNA is TGTGCCATCAGTGAGTCAGTAGGGGACCGGCAGTTCTTC.

The sample holds one count of this clone. This chain links TRBV9 with TRBJ2-2; possibly TRBD1 for D (6 bases). Germline V gene data show CDR1 as SGDLS and CDR2 as YYNGEE. With 2 bases removed from V and 1 base from J, the gap between germline ends came to 6 bases. This CDR3 region has 14 residues. CDR3 bases: TGTGCCAGCAGCGTGGACAGGAACACCGGGGAGCTGTTTTTT. As protein: CASSVDRNTGELFF.

This clone was detected a few times. V gene TRBV25-1 combines with J gene TRBJ2-5; perhaps D is TRBD1 or TRBD2 (5 bases each). Per the germline V gene, CDR1 is MGHDK and CDR2 is SYGVNS. CDR3 length: 15 residues. Trimming removed 3 bases from V and 1 base from J, with 12 bases in between. CDR3 in DNA: TGTGCCAGCAGTGAGGTCACAGGACTCCAAGAGACCCAGTACTTC. Amino acids: CASSEVTGLQETQYF.

This clone was seen a few times. The V and J genes are TRBV27 and TRBJ2-7; 13 bases fit TRBD2. The germline CDR1 and CDR2 sequences are MNHEY and SMNVEV (reference sequence). V shed 6 bases and J 6 bases; nucleotides not matched to a gene: 11. This CDR3 is built from 16 residues. This chain's CDR3 is CASSPSGTSGMGEQYF. The CDR3 DNA is TGTGCCAGCAGCCCGTCAGGGACTAGCGGGATGGGCGAGCAGTACTTC.

CDR3 sequence reads: CASIQRGGRNTIYF. The CDR3 coding sequence is TGTGCCAGTATCCAGCGCGGGGGGCGGAACACCATATATTTT. The genes are TRBV19 and TRBJ1-3; perhaps TRBD1 as D (6 bases). CDR3 length equals 14 residues. Trimming pared 7 bases from V and 7 bases from J, leaving 17 bases between. Germline lookup yields CDR1 LNHDA and CDR2 SQIVND (reference sequence).

In its sample, this clone ranks as medium-sized (0.01 to 0.1%). The V call is TRBV5-6, the J call TRBJ1-4, with D tentatively TRBD1 (6 bases). This CDR3 comprises 14 residues. In germline, CDR1 is SGHDT, CDR2 YYEEEE. With 2 bases removed from V and 6 bases from J, the gap between germline ends came to 11 bases. Here the CDR3 reads CASSFGRGYEKLFF. The CDR3 DNA follows: TGTGCCAGCAGCTTTGGCAGGGGATATGAAAAACTGTTTTTT. The full variable domain, its missing parts supplied by reference TRBV5-6 and TRBJ1-4, is DAGVTQSPTHLIKTRGQQVTLRCSPKSGHDTVSWYQQALGQGPQFIFQYYEEEERQRGNFPDRFSGHQFPNYSSELNVNALLLGDSALYLCASSFGRGYEKLFFGSGTQLSVL.

The chain recombines TRBV27 with TRBJ1-3; D remains unclear. The CDR3 has 13 residues. The V and J ends lost 10 bases and 2 bases respectively, with 12 bases between them. The germline CDR1 and CDR2 sequences are MNHEY and SMNVEV (reference sequence). CDR3 residues: CANPTGAGNTIYF. The CDR3 DNA reads as TGTGCCAACCCCACCGGGGCTGGAAACACCATATATTTT.

This clone was observed a single time. This chain uses TRBV7-2 with TRBJ2-2, with D uncertain. The CDR3 loop spans 16 amino acids. V lost 1 base, J lost 1 base, and 10 bases lay in between. The germline gives CDR1 SGHTA, CDR2 FQGNSA. The CDR3 nucleotides read TGTGCCAGCAGCTTAGGCGGATTGCTGAACACCGGGGAGCTGTTTTTT. Protein product: CASSLGGLLNTGELFF.

This clone was picked up one time. The chain combines TRBV6-1 with TRBJ1-5; D is possibly TRBD1 (5 bases). In germline, CDR1 is MNHNS, CDR2 SASEGT. This CDR3 has 13 amino acids. The ends were cut back, 3 bases at V and 6 bases at J, with 9 bases in the middle. CDR3: CASSEPGGQPQHF. The CDR3 DNA reads TGTGCCAGCAGTGAGCCTGGGGGTCAGCCCCAGCATTTT.

This chain joins TRBV28 and TRBJ2-5; D may match TRBD1 or TRBD2 (6 bases each). The CDR3 is made up of 16 amino acids. V lost 7 bases, J lost 7 bases, and 25 bases lay in between. The germline V gene encodes CDR1 MDHEN and CDR2 SYDVKM. This chain's CDR3 is CASTQSAEGGRGTQYF. CDR3 coding DNA: TGTGCCAGCACGCAATCAGCCGAGGGGGGACGGGGGACCCAGTACTTC.

This sequence joins TRBV4-1 and TRBJ2-1; TRBD1 agrees at 12 bases. V was pared by 9 bases and J by 10 bases, with 7 bases of the junction left unmatched. This CDR3 spans 13 amino acids. Germline CDR1 reads MGHRA; CDR2 reads YSYEKL. Here the CDR3 reads CARTGTGGREQFF. The CDR3 DNA reads as TGCGCCAGAACCGGGACAGGGGGCAGAGAGCAGTTCTTC.

The chain is built from TRBV7-3 and TRBJ2-7; D gene ambiguous. CDR3 length equals 16 residues. Germline CDR1 and CDR2: SGHTA and FQGTGA. The V gene lost 0 bases and the J gene lost 7 bases, with 19 bases spanning the gap. The CDR3 here is CASSLTPLGPPWEQYF. For the CDR3, the DNA is TGTGCCAGCAGCTTAACTCCGCTAGGGCCCCCTTGGGAGCAGTACTTC.

This chain links TRBV6-1 with TRBJ1-1; no definite D call. This CDR3 has 14 residues. In germline, CDR1 is MNHNS, CDR2 SASEGT. Trimming cost V 3 bases and J 4 bases, with 12 bases left between them. In DNA form, the CDR3 reads TGTGCCAGCAGTGAGAGGGCTGGGATCACTGAAGCTTTCTTT. This codes for CASSERAGITEAFF.

This chain connects TRBV28 to TRBJ2-7; perhaps TRBD2 as D (7 bases). The V and J ends lost 10 bases and 0 bases respectively, with 16 bases between them. CDR1 and CDR2 (germline): MDHEN, SYDVKM. CDR3 length: 14 residues. CDR3 residues: CATNGGAISYEQYF. CDR3 bases: TGTGCCACCAATGGGGGGGCGATCTCCTACGAGCAGTACTTC.

The genes are TRBV5-8 and TRBJ1-1; D not certain. There are 14 residues in the CDR3. Germline V gene sequence: CDR1 SGHTS, CDR2 YDEGEE. Trimming stripped 4 bases from V and 5 bases from J, with 15 bases between. CDR3 sequence reads: CASSNLLGGTEAFF. The CDR3 region has the DNA TGTGCCAGCAGCAACCTTCTCGGAGGGACTGAAGCTTTCTTT.

CDR3 DNA: TGTGCCAGCAGCACAACCGGGACAGTAGACTCACCCCTCCACTTT. Protein product: CASSTTGTVDSPLHF. This rearrangement joins TRBV7-6 to TRBJ1-6; 7 nucleotides align to TRBD1. Germline assignment: CDR1 SGHVS and CDR2 FNYEAQ. Trimming at V came to 5 bases and at J to 10 bases, leaving 11 bases not matched to a gene. CDR3 length: 15 amino acids.

The genes are TRBV4-3 and TRBJ1-2, with 8 nucleotides matching TRBD1. CDR1 and CDR2 (germline): LGHNA, YSLEER. CDR3 length equals 15 residues. V dropped 1 base and J dropped 6; count of bases not matched to a gene: 7. The chain's CDR3 is CASSQGQGFGDGYTF. Written as DNA, the CDR3 is TGCGCCAGCAGCCAAGGACAGGGGTTTGGGGATGGCTACACCTTC.

The genes are TRBV7-3 and TRBJ2-3; D possibly corresponds to TRBD2 (6 bases). Trimming removed 4 bases at V and 6 bases at J, with 14 bases between. Looked up from germline, CDR1 is SGHTA and CDR2 is FQGTGA. The CDR3 runs 14 residues. CDR3 coding DNA: TGTGCCAGCAGCTCGGGACTCCAAAGGGATACGCAGTATTTT. Translation: CASSSGLQRDTQYF. Full variable domain (missing parts from reference TRBV7-3 and TRBJ2-3): GAGVSQTPSNKVTEKGKYVELRCDPISGHTALYWYRQSLGQGPEFLIYFQGTGAADDSGLPNDRFFAVRPEGSVSTLKIQRTERGDSAVYLCASSSGLQRDTQYFGPGTRLTVL.

The chain links TRBV5-4 to TRBJ2-3; tentatively, D is TRBD2 (6 bases). Germline assignment: CDR1 SGHNT and CDR2 YYREEE (reference sequence). The CDR3 length is 15 residues. The V end was cut by 8 bases, the J end by 1 base, with 17 bases between. As DNA, the CDR3 is TGTGCCAGTTCCATTTCGGGACTTCGCACAGATACGCAGTATTTT. It yields the protein CASSISGLRTDTQYF.

V usage is TRBV18 and J usage is TRBJ2-3; 7 bases are a match to TRBD1. This CDR3 is 14 amino acids long. The germline CDR1 and CDR2 sequences are KGHSH and LQKENI. J gave up 2 bases and V 3 bases, and 2 bases lay outside the gene matches. CDR3 protein: CASSPQGVTDTQYF. DNA for the CDR3: TGTGCCAGCTCACCCCAGGGGGTCACAGATACGCAGTATTTT.

Only one count was recorded for this clone. The same CDR3 can be traced to other DNA sequences in this sample. The rearrangement links TRBV4-1 to TRBJ2-7; no firm D call. The CDR3 is 13 amino acids. Germline CDR1 MGHRA, CDR2 YSYEKL. V lost 0 bases and J lost 2, with 5 bases in between. The CDR3 nucleotides read TGCGCCAGCAGCCAAGATATCCCCTACGAGCAGTACTTC. Translating gives CASSQDIPYEQYF.

As regards this clone: This same CDR3 is encoded by further DNA sequences in the sample. The rearrangement links TRBV6-5 to TRBJ2-5; 13 nucleotides line up with TRBD2. Trimming took 2 bases from V and 3 from J; bases not matched to a gene: 3. Germline V gene lookup returns CDR1 MNHEY and CDR2 SVGAGI. The CDR3 spans 16 residues. The CDR3 region has the DNA TGTGCCAGCAGTTACAGGGGACTAGCGGGAAAAGAGACCCAGTACTTC. As protein: CASSYRGLAGKETQYF.

The genes are TRBV11-3 and TRBJ2-3; 14 bases fit TRBD2. CDR1 and CDR2 from the germline V gene are SGHNT and YENEEA. There are 16 residues in the CDR3. With 5 bases clipped from V and 5 bases from J, the junction kept 6 bases outside the gene matches. The CDR3, as DNA: TGTGCCAGCAGCGCAAGGACTAGCGGGGGGATAGATACGCAGTATTTT. It yields the protein CASSARTSGGIDTQYF.

This chain uses TRBV6-5 with TRBJ1-5; D possibly corresponds to TRBD1 (6 bases). Germline lookup yields CDR1 MNHEY and CDR2 SVGAGI. The V end lost 4 bases, the J end lost 6 bases, and 16 bases lay between the germline ends. This CDR3 has 15 amino acids. The CDR3, as DNA: TGTGCCAGCAGTTCTCAAGGGGGTCTGGGTCAGCCCCAGCATTTT. Its translation is CASSSQGGLGQPQHF.

The rearrangement links TRBV19 to TRBJ2-1; 9 bases map to TRBD2. This CDR3 contains 14 residues. Trimming cost V 5 bases and J 9 bases; bases outside gene matches: 8. Germline CDR1 and CDR2: LNHDA and SQIVND (reference sequence). CDR3 residues: CASSYAGGPVEQFF. CDR3 DNA: TGTGCCAGTAGTTATGCGGGGGGGCCCGTTGAGCAGTTCTTC.

This rearrangement joins TRBV5-4 to TRBJ2-5; tentatively, D is TRBD2 (7 bases). This CDR3 is 15 amino acids long. Trimming cost V 2 bases and J 2 bases, with 13 bases left between them. Per the germline V gene, CDR1 is SGHNT and CDR2 is YYREEE (reference sequence). Here the CDR3 reads CASSLGGGEQETQYF. The DNA of the CDR3 is TGTGCCAGCAGCTTAGGGGGGGGTGAACAAGAGACCCAGTACTTC.